This T cell receptor beta chain was sequenced for a study of response to subunit inactivated influenza vaccine. This clonotype appeared a few times. Antigen unknown. This CDR3 is 17 amino acids long. V dropped 5 bases and J dropped 2 bases, with 18 bases sitting between them. In germline, CDR1 is SEHNR, CDR2 FQNEAQ (reference sequence). TCRdb used MiXCR to reprocess the RT-PCR reads, holding one entry per CDR3 protein. The sample consists of 710,000 or so distinct CDR3 sequences, 15% to 17% of them appearing once. The study's findings and limits: Authors suggested few new T cells are recruited by each seasonal influenza vaccination.

The chain carries TRBV7-9 and TRBJ2-2; possibly TRBD1 for D (7 bases). The TCR originated in a man between 50 and 59 years old who received an inactivated influenza vaccine. The sample here was PBMCs from blood, taken about 13 days after vaccination. The CDR3 region has the DNA TGTGCCAGCAGCACATCCCCTGGAGGGGGCAACACCGGGGAGCTGTTTTTT. Its protein is CASSTSPGGGNTGELFF.